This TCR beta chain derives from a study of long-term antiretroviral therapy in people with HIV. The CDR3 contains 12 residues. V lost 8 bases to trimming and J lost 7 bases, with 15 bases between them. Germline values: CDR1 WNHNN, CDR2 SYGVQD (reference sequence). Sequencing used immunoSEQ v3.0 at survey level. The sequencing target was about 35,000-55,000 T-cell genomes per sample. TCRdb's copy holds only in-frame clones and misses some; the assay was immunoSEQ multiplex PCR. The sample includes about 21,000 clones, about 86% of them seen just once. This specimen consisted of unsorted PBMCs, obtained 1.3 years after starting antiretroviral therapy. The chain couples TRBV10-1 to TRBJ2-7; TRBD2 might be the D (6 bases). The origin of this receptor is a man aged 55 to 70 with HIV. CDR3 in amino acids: CASAQGAGEQYF. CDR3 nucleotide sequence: TGCGCCAGCGCCCAAGGGGCGGGGGAGCAGTACTTC.